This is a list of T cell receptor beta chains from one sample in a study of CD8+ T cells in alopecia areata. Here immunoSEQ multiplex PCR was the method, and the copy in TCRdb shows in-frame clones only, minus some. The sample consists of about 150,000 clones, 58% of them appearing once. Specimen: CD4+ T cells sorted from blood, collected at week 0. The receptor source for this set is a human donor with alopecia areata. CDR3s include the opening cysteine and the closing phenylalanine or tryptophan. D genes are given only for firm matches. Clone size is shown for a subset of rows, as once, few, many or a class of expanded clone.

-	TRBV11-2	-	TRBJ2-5	CASSSRATIQETQYF	TGTGCCAGCAGCTCCCGGGCCACGATCCAAGAGACCCAGTACTTC
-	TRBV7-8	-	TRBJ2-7	CASSLARGPYEQYF	TGTGCCAGCAGCTTAGCGCGGGGCCCCTACGAGCAGTACTTC
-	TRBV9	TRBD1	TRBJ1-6	CASSASGDRLNSPLHF	TGTGCCAGCAGCGCCAGCGGGGACAGGTTGAATTCACCCCTCCACTTT
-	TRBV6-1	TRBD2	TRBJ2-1	CASSTATSARNEQFF	TGTGCCAGCAGTACCGCGACTAGCGCGCGGAATGAGCAGTTCTTC
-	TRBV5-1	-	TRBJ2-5	CASRKGTEETQYF	TGCGCCAGTCGGAAGGGGACTGAAGAGACCCAGTACTTC
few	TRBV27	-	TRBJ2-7	CASSRERFYEQYF	TGTGCCAGCAGTAGGGAGAGGTTCTACGAGCAGTACTTC
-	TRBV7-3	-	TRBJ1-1	CASSLGQNTEAFF	TGTGCCAGCAGCCTAGGACAGAACACTGAAGCTTTCTTT
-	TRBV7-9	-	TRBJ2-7	CASSHARGGHYEQYF	TGTGCCAGCAGCCATGCTCGTGGGGGCCACTACGAGCAGTACTTC
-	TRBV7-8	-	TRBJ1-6	CASSLAGAVVNSPLHF	TGTGCCAGCAGCTTAGCAGGGGCAGTTGTGAATTCACCCCTCCACTTT
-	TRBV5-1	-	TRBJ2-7	CASRTPSGYEQYF	TGCGCCAGCCGAACTCCCTCAGGGTACGAGCAGTACTTC
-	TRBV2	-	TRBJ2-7	CASSPMLRQYF	TGTGCCAGCAGTCCGATGCTCCGGCAGTACTTC
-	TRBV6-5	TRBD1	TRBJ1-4	CASGNRGAGEKLFF	TGTGCCAGCGGAAACAGGGGAGCGGGTGAAAAACTGTTTTTT
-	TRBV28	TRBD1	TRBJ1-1	CASSYPPDREIAEAFF	TGTGCCAGCAGCTACCCCCCGGACAGGGAGATCGCTGAAGCTTTCTTT
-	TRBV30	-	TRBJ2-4	CAWSASQGNIQYF	TGTGCCTGGAGCGCGTCGCAGGGAAACATTCAGTACTTC
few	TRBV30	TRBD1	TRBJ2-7	CAWGQGASYEQYF	TGTGCCTGGGGACAGGGAGCATCCTACGAGCAGTACTTC
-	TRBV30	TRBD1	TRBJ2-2	CAWSGRGQGTGELFF	TGTGCCTGGAGTGGGAGGGGACAGGGTACCGGGGAGCTGTTTTTT
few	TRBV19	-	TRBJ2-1	CATAPYSSYNEQFF	TGTGCCACCGCCCCATACAGCTCCTACAATGAGCAGTTCTTC
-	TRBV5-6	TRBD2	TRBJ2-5	CASRRLAGPEETQYF	TGTGCCAGCCGCCGACTAGCGGGGCCGGAAGAGACCCAGTACTTC
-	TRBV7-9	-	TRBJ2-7	CASSPRAAARLKDEQYF	TGTGCCAGCAGCCCACGGGCGGCAGCCCGATTAAAGGACGAGCAGTACTTC
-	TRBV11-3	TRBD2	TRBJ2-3	CASSVRAGATTDTQYF	TGTGCCAGCAGCGTGAGAGCGGGGGCTACCACAGATACGCAGTATTTT
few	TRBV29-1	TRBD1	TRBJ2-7	CGANRGPSYEQYF	TGCGGCGCCAACAGGGGGCCCTCCTACGAGCAGTACTTC
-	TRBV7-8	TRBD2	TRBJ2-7	CASSFAGGPNEQYF	TGTGCCAGCAGCTTCGCGGGGGGGCCCAACGAGCAGTACTTC
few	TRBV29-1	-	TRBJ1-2	CSVSISGDGYTF	TGCAGCGTCTCCATCTCAGGGGATGGCTACACCTTC
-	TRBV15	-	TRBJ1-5	CATSRDNQPQHF	TGTGCCACCAGCAGAGATAATCAGCCCCAGCATTTT
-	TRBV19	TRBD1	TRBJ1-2	CASSIMAGQYGYTF	TGTGCCAGTAGTATTATGGCGGGACAGTATGGCTACACCTTC
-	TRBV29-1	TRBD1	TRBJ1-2	CSVRTGNYGYTF	TGCAGCGTTCGGACAGGGAACTATGGCTACACCTTC
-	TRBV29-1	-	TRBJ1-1	CSSRQLMNTEAFF	TGCAGCTCTCGACAGCTCATGAACACTGAAGCTTTCTTT
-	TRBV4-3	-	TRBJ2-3	CASSQLDTDTQYF	TGCGCCAGCAGCCAACTGGACACAGATACGCAGTATTTT
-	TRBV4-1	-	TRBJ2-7	CASSQGQSSLYEQYF	TGCGCCAGCAGCCAAGGGCAGTCCTCCCTCTACGAGCAGTACTTC
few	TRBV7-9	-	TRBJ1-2	CASSLDTNYGYTF	TGTGCCAGCAGCTTAGACACTAACTATGGCTACACCTTC
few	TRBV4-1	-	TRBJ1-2	CASSQDSGFYGYTF	TGCGCCAGCAGCCAAGATTCAGGGTTTTATGGCTACACCTTC
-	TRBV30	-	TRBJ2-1	CALGLTRSEQFF	TGTGCATTGGGACTTACCCGTTCTGAGCAGTTCTTC
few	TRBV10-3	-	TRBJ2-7	CAISESRGAYEQYF	TGTGCCATCAGTGAGTCTCGCGGGGCCTACGAGCAGTACTTC
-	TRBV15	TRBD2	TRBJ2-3	CATSLAGGRPDTQYF	TGTGCCACCAGCCTGGCGGGGGGACGGCCAGATACGCAGTATTTT
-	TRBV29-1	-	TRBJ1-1	CSVDRGLKNTEAFF	TGCAGCGTTGACAGGGGACTAAAGAACACTGAAGCTTTCTTT
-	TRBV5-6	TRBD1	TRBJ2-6	CASRDSRSGANVLTF	TGTGCCAGCCGGGACAGTCGTTCTGGGGCCAACGTCCTGACTTTC
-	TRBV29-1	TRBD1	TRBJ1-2	CSVDEQGARNYGYTF	TGCAGCGTTGATGAACAGGGGGCGCGAAACTATGGCTACACCTTC
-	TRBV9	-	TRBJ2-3	CASSLLPGTDTQYF	TGTGCCAGCAGCCTGCTTCCGGGGACAGATACGCAGTATTTT
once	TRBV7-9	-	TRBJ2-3	CASSLEDHLRQYF	TGTGCCAGCAGCTTAGAAGACCACCTCAGGCAGTATTTT
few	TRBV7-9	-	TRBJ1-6	CASSPLGSPLHF	TGTGCCAGCAGCCCCCTTGGTTCACCCCTCCACTTT
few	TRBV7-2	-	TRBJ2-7	CASRYLPGPIYEQYF	TGTGCCAGCAGGTATTTACCGGGACCCATCTACGAGCAGTACTTC
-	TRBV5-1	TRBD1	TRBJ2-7	CASSLVGTGSYEQYF	TGCGCCAGCAGCTTGGTTGGGACAGGGAGCTACGAGCAGTACTTC
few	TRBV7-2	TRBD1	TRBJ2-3	CASSSGQGTDTQYF	TGTGCCAGCAGCTCTGGACAGGGAACAGATACGCAGTATTTT
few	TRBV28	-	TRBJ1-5	CASSPTDGTGFQPQHF	TGTGCCAGCAGTCCAACGGACGGTACGGGTTTTCAGCCCCAGCATTTT